This is a list of T cell receptor beta chains from one sample in a study of identical twins. TCRdb itself ran the 5' RACE reads through MiXCR, one entry per CDR3 protein. The sample carries 300,000 to 400,000 distinct CDR3 sequences, approximately 13% recorded once. These data are also associated with another study on yellow fever vaccine responses in identical twins.

The sequenced sample was CD8+ T cells sorted from blood. The receptors here all came from a woman aged 18-29 years in good health. CDR3s include the opening cysteine and the closing phenylalanine or tryptophan. Fields, in order: clone size, J gene, D gene, V gene, CDR3 DNA, CDR3 protein. A D gene is named only where the DNA matches it firmly. For some rows the clone size is stated as once, few or many, or as a class when expanded; others skip it.

few	TRBJ1-1	.	TRBV20-1	TGCAGTGCTCCAGGGGAGGGGAACACTGAAGCTTTCTTT	CSAPGEGNTEAFF
few	TRBJ2-7	.	TRBV14	TGTGCCAGCAGCCAATATAGCGGTTCCTACGAGCAGTACTTC	CASSQYSGSYEQYF
few	TRBJ2-7	.	TRBV28	TGTGCCAGCAGTTTATTCCAGGCGGAGCAGTACTTC	CASSLFQAEQYF
.	TRBJ2-2	.	TRBV9	TGTGCCAGCTGCGTAGCGGTAGGGAACACCGGGGAGCTGTTTTTT	CASCVAVGNTGELFF
many	TRBJ2-1	TRBD2	TRBV11-2	TGTGCCAGCAGCTTATACCCCGGGGGGGCAAATGAGCAGTTCTTC	CASSLYPGGANEQFF
many	TRBJ2-1	.	TRBV3-1	TGTGCCAGCAGCCAAGTGAGGACCCATGAGCAGTTCTTC	CASSQVRTHEQFF
few	TRBJ1-1	.	TRBV24-1	TGTGCCACCAGTGATCCATCGGCCGACACTGAAGCTTTCTTT	CATSDPSADTEAFF
many	TRBJ2-7	TRBD2	TRBV4-2	TGTGCCAGCAGCCTCCTGGAGCGGGAGCGTTACGAGCAGTACTTC	CASSLLERERYEQYF
.	TRBJ2-3	.	TRBV7-6	TGTGCCAGCAGCTCGGAGACGGCCGGTAGTACAGATACGCAGTATTTT	CASSSETAGSTDTQYF
.	TRBJ1-3	.	TRBV7-8	TGTGCCAGCAGTGCAGATTCCGGGTCCGGAAACACCATATATTTT	CASSADSGSGNTIYF
many	TRBJ2-1	.	TRBV29-1	TGCAGCGTTGAAGTAAGGTACAATGAGCAGTTCTTC	CSVEVRYNEQFF
few	TRBJ2-5	TRBD1	TRBV7-8	TGTGCCAGCAGCCTACTTCCGGGACAGGGTCCTTTAGAGACCCAGTACTTC	CASSLLPGQGPLETQYF
many	TRBJ1-4	.	TRBV4-1	TGCGCCAGCAGCCCCACTTCGGGGGAAAAACTGTTTTTT	CASSPTSGEKLFF
.	TRBJ2-5	.	TRBV12-3/TRBV12-4	TGTGCCAGCAGTTTTGCAGGGGACGAGACCCAGTACTTC	CASSFAGDETQYF
.	TRBJ1-6	.	TRBV6-5	TGTGCCAGCAGTTACGGAGGGGGTTCTTCACCCCTCCACTTT	CASSYGGGSSPLHF
few	TRBJ2-1	.	TRBV11-2	TGTGCCAGCAGCTTTTATACAGGCCACAATGAGCAGTTCTTC	CASSFYTGHNEQFF
.	TRBJ1-5	.	TRBV12-3/TRBV12-4	TGTGCCAGCACCCTTGCCCGACTCGGCGGGAATCAGCCCCAGCATTTT	CASTLARLGGNQPQHF
many	TRBJ2-7	.	TRBV12-3/TRBV12-4	TGTGCCAGCACCGCAAATATGATGGAGCAGTACTTC	CASTANMMEQYF
few	TRBJ2-3	TRBD2	TRBV25-1	TGTGCCAGCAGTGGCCAAGCTAGCGGGGGCACAGATACGCAGTATTTT	CASSGQASGGTDTQYF
.	TRBJ2-3	.	TRBV6-4	TGTGCCAGCAGTGATGGGGGACGCACAGATACGCAGTATTTT	CASSDGGRTDTQYF
few	TRBJ2-1	.	TRBV2	TGTGCCAGCAGTGGGCCCGGACAGTATTACAATGAGCAGTTCTTC	CASSGPGQYYNEQFF
.	TRBJ2-7	.	TRBV15	TGTGCCACCAGCCTTAATCCGGGACCACACATTGTGGGGACCTACCATCTTTCCTACGAGCAGTACTTC	CATSLNPGPHIVGTYHLSYEQYF
few	TRBJ2-5	TRBD2	TRBV15	TGTGCCACCAGCACAACTAGCGGGCCACAGACCCAGTACTTC	CATSTTSGPQTQYF
.	TRBJ2-1	TRBD2	TRBV11-2	TGTGCCAGCAGCTTGGGTACTAGCGGGGGGGCCGACTTTGAGCAGTTCTTC	CASSLGTSGGADFEQFF
.	TRBJ2-3	TRBD2	TRBV6-5	TGTGCCAGCAGTTACTCCCCCGGGGGGGCGGAGGGCACAGATACGCAGTATTTT	CASSYSPGGAEGTDTQYF
.	TRBJ2-5	.	TRBV28	TGTGCCAGCAGTTTAGAGGGGTATCGCGGAGAGACCCAGTACTTC	CASSLEGYRGETQYF
few	TRBJ2-3	.	TRBV20-1	TGCAGTGCTAGAGTCCGGGGGGCCGGCACAGATACGCAGTATTTT	CSARVRGAGTDTQYF
.	TRBJ2-5	TRBD2	TRBV2	TGTGCCAGCACCTCCCGGACTAGCGGGAGGTCTCCCAGCCAAGAGACCCAGTACTTC	CASTSRTSGRSPSQETQYF
.	TRBJ1-4	TRBD1	TRBV6-6	TGTGCCAGCAGTTACTCAGGACAGGGCCCGATTTTT	CASSYSGQGPIF
few	TRBJ2-5	.	TRBV7-9	TGTGCCAGCAGCATCCAACAGGGTGTGGAGACCCAGTACTTC	CASSIQQGVETQYF
many	TRBJ2-7	.	TRBV4-2	TGTGCCAGCAGCCAAGATCGGAGTGGAACCTACGAGCAGTACTTC	CASSQDRSGTYEQYF
.	TRBJ2-2	.	TRBV29-1	TGCAGCGCTCCGTTTCGGGATCCCGGGGAGCTGTTTTTT	CSAPFRDPGELFF
.	TRBJ2-2	.	TRBV9	TGTGCCAGCAGCGCCGCCCCCGATCACGGGGAGCTGTTTTTT	CASSAAPDHGELFF
few	TRBJ1-1	.	TRBV10-1	TGCGCCAGCAGTGACCGTCAGGGTATCACTGAAGCTTTCTTT	CASSDRQGITEAFF
few	TRBJ1-2	TRBD1	TRBV7-9	TGTGCCAGCAGCCAGGACAGGGCGGTGGCTAACTATGGCTACACCTTC	CASSQDRAVANYGYTF
.	TRBJ1-6	.	TRBV20-1	TGCAGTGCTGCCCCGGCGTCGGAGAATTCACCCCTCCACTTT	CSAAPASENSPLHF
.	TRBJ2-1	TRBD1	TRBV10-3	TGTGCCATCGGGGAGGACAGGGAACGGGACAATGAGCAGTTCTTC	CAIGEDRERDNEQFF
few	TRBJ2-3	.	TRBV6-5	TGTGCCAGCAGTTACACACCCACGGACTACCGTACTAGCACAGATACGCAGTATTTT	CASSYTPTDYRTSTDTQYF
few	TRBJ2-1	TRBD2	TRBV14	TGTGCCAGCAGCCATAGGACTAGCGGGAGGAATGAGCAGTTCTTC	CASSHRTSGRNEQFF
few	TRBJ2-1	.	TRBV2	TGTGCCAGCCGGGACCTCGGAGATCGGGAGCAGTTCTTC	CASRDLGDREQFF
.	TRBJ2-3	TRBD2	TRBV2	TGTGCCAGCAGGAACCTAGCGGGAGAGTCAGATACGCAGTATTTT	CASRNLAGESDTQYF
.	TRBJ2-2	.	TRBV2	TGTGCCAGCAGTATACAAGCGAACACCGGGGAGCTGTTTTTT	CASSIQANTGELFF
.	TRBJ2-1	TRBD2	TRBV29-1	TGCAGCGGGTACCCGGGACTAGCGGGAGGTCGCTCCTACAATGAGCAGTTCTTC	CSGYPGLAGGRSYNEQFF
many	TRBJ2-5	.	TRBV20-1	TGCAGTGCTAGAGAGGCCTTTTTCGCTTACCAAGAGACCCAGTACTTC	CSAREAFFAYQETQYF
.	TRBJ2-3	TRBD2	TRBV12-3/TRBV12-4	TGTGCCAGCAGTAACCTAGCGGGGATACCCCGGGACACAGATACGCAGTATTTT	CASSNLAGIPRDTDTQYF
few	TRBJ2-1	TRBD1	TRBV6-5	TGTGCCAGCAGTTACTCGACAGGGACGGACAATGAGCAGTTCTTC	CASSYSTGTDNEQFF
.	TRBJ2-3	.	TRBV5-1	TGCGCCAGCAGCTTCTCACTACCTAGCACAGATACGCAGTATTTT	CASSFSLPSTDTQYF
few	TRBJ2-3	.	TRBV4-2	TGTGCCAGCAGCCAAGAGGGTCCGAGCGGCACAGATACGCAGTATTTT	CASSQEGPSGTDTQYF
.	TRBJ2-1	.	TRBV10-3	TGTGCCATCAATTCGGGGGAATACTACAATGAGCAGTTCTTC	CAINSGEYYNEQFF
.	TRBJ2-3	TRBD2	TRBV18	TGTGCCAGCTCACCAGCTAGCGGGGAAAGCACAGATACGCAGTATTTT	CASSPASGESTDTQYF
few	TRBJ2-7	.	TRBV27	TGTGCCAGCAAAGGTAAACTGGGAGGCGAGCAGTACTTC	CASKGKLGGEQYF
few	TRBJ2-1	.	TRBV12-3/TRBV12-4	TGTGCCAGCAGCTCCTGGGGGCTCGGGAATGAGCAGTTCTTC	CASSSWGLGNEQFF
.	TRBJ2-1	.	TRBV10-3	TGTGCCATCAGTGTTCTAGCAAATGAGCAGTTCTTC	CAISVLANEQFF